This note documents a single T cell receptor (beta chain) sequence. In terms of age and location, participants ranged from about 18 to 90 years and lived in about 25 US areas. Libraries were prepared by immunoSEQ multiplex PCR; TCRdb keeps only in-frame clonotypes and omits some of them. The table shows 500,000 or so clones, with 75% to 90% occurring only once. Trimming took 4 bases from V and 4 from J; bases not matched to a gene: 9. The CDR3 is 15 amino acids. Germline values: CDR1 LNHDA, CDR2 SQIVND (reference sequence). This sample is part of a study of blood T cell repertoires in COVID-19. Study information: Samples representing acute and convalescent COVID-19 were sourced from the United States, Italy and Spain.

The J gene is TRBJ1-2, the V gene TRBV19; 7 bases agree with TRBD1. The receptor's source is a woman between 18 and 29 years old who had recovered from COVID-19. The sample taken for sequencing was PBMCs or T cells enriched from blood (not recorded which). CDR3 coding DNA: TGTGCCAGTAGTAACAAAGGACAGGTCTCCTATGGCTACACCTTC. It translates to CASSNKGQVSYGYTF.